The following is a T cell receptor (beta chain) sequence with its context. With V trimmed by 5 bases and J by 0 bases, 7 bases remained unmatched. Per the germline V gene, CDR1 is LNHDA and CDR2 is SQIVND (reference sequence). There are 17 residues in the CDR3. The record originates from a study of control samples from healthy donors and cancer patients. Measured with immunoSEQ multiplex PCR; TCRdb has only the in-frame clones, and not every one. The data show 98,000 or so clones, around 80% seen once. Input material: blood. The TCR comes from a man aged 55 to 70 in good health. This rearrangement joins TRBV19 to TRBJ1-1, with 12 bases aligning to TRBD1. The CDR3 is CASSPPGQGALNTEAFF. As DNA, the CDR3 is TGTGCCAGTAGTCCACCGGGACAGGGGGCCTTGAACACTGAAGCTTTCTTT.